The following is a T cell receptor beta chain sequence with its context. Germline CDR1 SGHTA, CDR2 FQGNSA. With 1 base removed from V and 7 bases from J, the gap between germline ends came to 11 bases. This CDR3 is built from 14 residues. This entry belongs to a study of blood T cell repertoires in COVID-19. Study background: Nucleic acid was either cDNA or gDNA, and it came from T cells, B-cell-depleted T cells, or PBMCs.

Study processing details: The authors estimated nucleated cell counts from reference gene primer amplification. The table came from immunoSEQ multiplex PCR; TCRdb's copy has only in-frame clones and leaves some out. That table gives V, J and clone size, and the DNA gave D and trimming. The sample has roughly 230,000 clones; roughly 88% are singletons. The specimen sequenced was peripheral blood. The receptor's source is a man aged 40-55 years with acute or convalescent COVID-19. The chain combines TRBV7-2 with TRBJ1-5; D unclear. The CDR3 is CASSLVLVEQPQHF. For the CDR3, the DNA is TGTGCCAGCAGCTTAGTATTGGTAGAGCAGCCCCAGCATTTT.